This T cell receptor beta chain was recovered during a study of blood T cell repertoires in COVID-19. Study as a whole: Samples came from the United States, Italy and Spain, spanning acute and convalescent COVID-19.

Original methodology: Reference gene primer amplification yielded estimated nucleated cell counts. This table comes from immunoSEQ multiplex PCR, and its TCRdb copy is limited to in-frame clones, with some not included. The D gene and trimming were derived from the DNA, and the V and J assignments and clone size from that table. The table has 75,000 to 100,000 clones, 75% to 90% seen once. The CDR3 spans 15 residues. Germline assignment: CDR1 SGHVS and CDR2 FNYEAQ. Trimming removed 3 bases from V and 0 bases from J, with 11 bases in between. Material: peripheral blood. The chain employs TRBV7-6 and TRBJ1-2; D is perhaps TRBD1 (6 bases). The sequence was collected from an elderly woman with acute or convalescent COVID-19. The CDR3 is CASSFRDNPNYGYTF. CDR3 sequence (DNA): TGTGCCAGCAGCTTCCGGGACAACCCTAACTATGGCTACACCTTC.